These 32 T cell receptor beta chains share one sample of origin, sequenced in a study of tumor and adjacent non-tumor tissue in lung cancer. No cell sorting was done before RNA was extracted from the tissue. TCRbeta libraries were built with three rounds of nested PCR, modified from ARM-PCR. TCRdb re-analysed the multiplex PCR reads in MiXCR, keeping a single row per CDR3 protein. This sample carries 81,000 or so distinct CDR3 sequences, around 80% of them seen once, and the ten largest clones take about 14%. The sequenced material came from lung tumor tissue. All receptors come from a woman aged 45-65 years with non-small cell lung cancer.

With regard to this clonotype: One end of the junction fails to match germline, which may point to a read error. This rearrangement joins TRBV11-3 to TRBJ2-1; D is unclear. The germline V gene encodes CDR1 SGHNT and CDR2 YENEEA. This CDR3 has 13 residues. CDR3 nucleotides: TGTGCCAGCAGCTTGTATCAATGGGATGAGCAATTCTTC. It translates to CASSLYQWDEQFF.

Turning to this clonotype: A read error may produce the germline difference seen at one junction end. This chain connects TRBV20-1 to TRBJ2-1; 14 bases line up with TRBD2. The CDR3 has 17 residues. The germline CDR1 and CDR2 sequences are DFQATT and SNEGSKA (reference sequence). CDR3 amino acids: CIARITGLAGVGNEQLF. The CDR3 DNA reads as TGCATTGCTAGGATCACGGGACTAGCGGGAGTGGGCAATGAGCAGTTATTC.

This clonotype occurred once. This chain connects TRBV20-1 to TRBJ2-1; TRBD2 is a possible D gene (5 bases). There are 15 residues in the CDR3. Trimming removed 1 base at V and 9 bases at J, with 19 bases between. Germline lookup yields CDR1 DFQATT and CDR2 SNEGSKA (reference sequence). The CDR3 here is CSARAISGRWGEQFF. The CDR3 DNA reads as TGCAGTGCTAGAGCTATTAGTGGGAGATGGGGTGAGCAGTTCTTC.

For this clonotype: The conserved phenylalanine or tryptophan normally closing the CDR3 is absent here, so this likely arose from a read error. Because the CDR3's place on the DNA is in doubt, the DNA is left out and the CDR3 is given as listed by TCRdb. The rearrangement joins TRBV6-1 to TRBJ2-1; TRBD2, the D gene given by the table, was not confirmed from the DNA. Germline V gene lookup returns CDR1 MNHNS and CDR2 SASEGT. The CDR3 comprises 17 residues, both ends counted. The CDR3 reads CASSEAQPRLAGGRTFL.

V is TRBV4-3 and J is TRBJ2-6; no clear D. V lost 0 bases and J 1 base, leaving 10 bases between the germline ends. This CDR3 region has 17 residues. Germline V lookup: CDR1 LGHNA, CDR2 YSLEER. This chain's CDR3 is CASSQDTCLSGANVLTF. CDR3 nucleotide sequence: TGCGCCAGCAGCCAAGACACATGTTTATCTGGGGCCAACGTCCTGACTTTC.

This clonotype was recorded once. The junction differs from germline at one of its ends, possibly a read error. The chain recombines TRBV20-1 with TRBJ1-1, with D possibly matching TRBD1 (6 bases). The germline V gene has CDR1 DFQATT and CDR2 SNEGSKA (reference sequence). The CDR3 spans 16 residues. In DNA form, the CDR3 reads TGCAATGCTAGAGACCCCCGATCGGGGGCATTCACTGAAGCTTCCTTT. It translates to CNARDPRSGAFTEASF.

Details on this clonotype: Compared with germline, one end of the junction differs, possibly owing to a read error. The gene calls are TRBV20-1 and TRBJ1-4; no clear D. The CDR3 runs 14 residues. CDR1 and CDR2 from the germline V gene are DFQATT and SNEGSKA (reference sequence). This CDR3 is CNARLGSTNQKLFF. CDR3 DNA: TGCAATGCTAGACTTGGTTCAACCAATCAAAAACTGTTTTTT.

To note about this clonotype: At one boundary the junction diverges from the germline segment, which might be a read error. The CDR3 loop is CSPRDRGIGNTIYF. The CDR3 region has the DNA TGCAGTCCTAGAGATCGGGGTATCGGAAACACCATATATTTT. V is TRBV20-1 and J is TRBJ1-3; D uncertain. CDR1 DFQATT and CDR2 SNEGSKA come from the germline V gene (reference sequence). The CDR3 has 14 amino acids.

In regard to this clonotype: Germline is not matched at one junction end, which may reflect a read error. The chain joins TRBV20-1 to TRBJ2-1, with D perhaps TRBD1 (6 bases). CDR1 is DFQATT and CDR2 is SNEGSKA in the germline V gene (reference sequence). The length of the CDR3 is 16 residues. The CDR3 spells CSARDNPGDRTIEHFF. The CDR3 coding sequence is TGCAGTGCTAGAGATAATCCTGGCGACAGGACAATTGAGCACTTCTTC.

The chain links TRBV29-1 to TRBJ2-3; D is undetermined. There are 14 residues in the CDR3. V lost 6 bases to trimming and J lost 13 bases, with 26 bases between them. Germline-derived CDR1 and CDR2 are SQVTM and ANQGSEA. CDR3: CSVRQESAADMEYF. As DNA, the CDR3 is TGCAGCGTCCGGCAAGAGAGTGCTGCAGATATGGAGTATTTT.

In regard to this clonotype: It is likely a read error, because the conserved phenylalanine at the end of the CDR3 is missing. The CDR3 DNA is TGCAGCGTCGGACAGGGCGGCGATGAGCAGTATTCT. This sequence encodes CSVGQGGDEQYS. V and J are TRBV29-1 and TRBJ2-3; 8 bases fit TRBD1. V dropped 6 bases and J dropped 11; count of bases not matched to a gene: 10. CDR1 and CDR2 (germline): SQVTM, ANQGSEA. The CDR3 is 12 amino acids.

Comments on this clonotype: One junction end disagrees with the germline gene, perhaps due to a read error. The CDR3 sequence: CACSCSGNEAFF. The CDR3 bases are TGTGCCTGCAGTTGCAGTGGAAATGAAGCTTTCTTT. This sequence joins TRBV6-5 and TRBJ1-1; D uncertain. The CDR3 length is 12 residues. CDR1 is MNHEY, CDR2 SVGAGI, per germline.

As for this clonotype: Here the CDR3 omits its conserved ending phenylalanine or tryptophan, so a read error is the likely source. The chain recombines TRBV29-1 with TRBJ1-1, with TRBD1 as a possible D gene (5 bases). CDR1 is SQVTM and CDR2 is ANQGSEA in the germline V gene. The CDR3 consists of 13 residues. The CDR3 here is CSVTGTVNTEAFY. DNA for the CDR3: TGTAGCGTGACCGGGACGGTGAACACTGAAGCTTTCTAT.

This clonotype was detected ten times or more. The chain is built from TRBV5-1 and TRBJ2-6, with D perhaps matching TRBD1 (6 bases). The CDR3 consists of 18 residues. Looked up from germline, CDR1 is SGHRS and CDR2 is YFSETQ. The germline V and J ends were trimmed by 4 bases and 0 bases, with 17 bases remaining between them. Here the CDR3 reads CASSRQGTSGSGANVLTF. The CDR3 region has the DNA TGCGCCAGCAGCCGCCAGGGGACCTCTGGCTCTGGGGCCAACGTCCTGACTTTC.

At least ten counts were recorded for this clonotype. This CDR3 is CSVELPTQNYEQYF. The DNA for the CDR3 is TGCAGCGTTGAATTGCCAACACAAAATTACGAGCAGTACTTC. This chain uses TRBV29-1 with TRBJ2-7, with D unclear. The CDR3 spans 14 residues. Germline-derived CDR1 and CDR2 are SQVTM and ANQGSEA. With 2 bases removed from V and 4 bases from J, the gap between germline ends came to 15 bases.

Comment on this clonotype: An end of the junction differs from the germline gene, which may be a read error. The chain employs TRBV7-8 and TRBJ2-3; TRBD2 is a possible D gene (5 bases). The length of the CDR3 is 16 residues. Germline loops: CDR1 SGHVS, CDR2 FQNEAQ. The CDR3 bases are TGTGCTAGCAGCTTAAATGTAGTGGGAGTTACAGATACGCAATATTTT. Encoded protein: CASSLNVVGVTDTQYF.

A note on this clonotype: Mismatch with germline at one junction end may stem from a read error. The V call is TRBV5-1, the J call TRBJ2-6; D is perhaps TRBD1 (7 bases). CDR1 SGHRS and CDR2 YFSETQ come from the germline V gene. The CDR3 sequence is 19 residues long. CDR3 loop: CASSRYAGQPRSGANVLTF. For the CDR3, the DNA is TGCGCCAGCAGCCGTTACGCGGGACAGCCCAGATCCGGGGCCAACGTCCTGACATTC.

The rearrangement links TRBV6-2 or TRBV6-3 to TRBJ1-1, with D perhaps matching TRBD1 (5 bases). The V end was cut by 2 bases, the J end by 2 bases, with 6 bases between. Germline-derived CDR1 and CDR2 are MNHEY and SVGEGT. The length of the CDR3 is 13 residues. The CDR3 sequence: CASSYRDNTEAFF. The CDR3 DNA sequence: TGTGCCAGCAGTTACCGGGACAACACTGAAGCTTTCTTT.

This clonotype occurred once. An end of the junction does not agree with germline; a read error may underlie this. The genes are TRBV11-2 and TRBJ2-7; D remains unclear. Germline CDR1 and CDR2: SGHAT and FQNNGV. The CDR3 totals 15 residues. The CDR3 protein is CATSLSPSPYYKQYF. The CDR3 DNA reads as TGTGCCACCAGCTTATCTCCGAGTCCCTACTACAAGCAGTACTTC.

On this clonotype: The conserved phenylalanine or tryptophan is not found at the CDR3 terminus, so this likely reflects a read error. V and J are TRBV11-2 and TRBJ2-1; TRBD1 or TRBD2 may be the D gene (5 bases each). V was shortened by 5 bases and J by 6 bases, with 17 bases between the two germline ends. The CDR3 is 15 residues long. Germline V gene data show CDR1 as SGHAT and CDR2 as FQNNGV. DNA for the CDR3: TGTGCCAGCAGCCGGGGACCAGCTATGAGCAATGAGCAGTTCCTC. Amino acid sequence: CASSRGPAMSNEQFL.

In regard to this clonotype: Germline is not matched at one junction end, which may reflect a read error. The chain employs TRBV29-1 and TRBJ1-4, with D possibly TRBD1 on 5 matching bases. The CDR3 has 14 amino acids. CDR1 is SQVTM, CDR2 ANQGSEA, per germline. CDR3 loop: CIVEEGLTNEKLFF. Written as DNA, the CDR3 is TGCATCGTTGAAGAGGGACTGACGAATGAAAAACTGTTTTTT.

In its sample, this clonotype was seen many times. The CDR3 loop is CASSREPTSGSPRDEQFF. The CDR3 nucleotides are TGCGCCAGCAGCCGAGAACCGACTAGCGGGAGCCCACGGGATGAGCAGTTCTTC. The gene calls are TRBV4-1 and TRBJ2-1; 12 bases are a match to TRBD2. Germline CDR1 and CDR2: MGHRA and YSYEKL. J gave up 8 bases and V 4 bases, and 15 bases lay outside the gene matches. This CDR3 has 18 amino acids.

V and J are TRBV20-1 and TRBJ1-6; possible D gene TRBD1, 6 bases. V gave up 7 bases and J gave up 10 bases, with 20 bases separating them. CDR1 is DFQATT and CDR2 is SNEGSKA in the germline V gene (reference sequence). The CDR3 runs 14 residues. CDR3 sequence reads: CSGNTKGVGSPLHF. CDR3 in DNA: TGCAGTGGAAACACCAAGGGGGTGGGGTCACCCCTCCACTTT.

About this clonotype itself: The conserved closing phenylalanine or tryptophan is absent in this CDR3, likely reflecting a read error. This rearrangement joins TRBV20-1 to TRBJ2-2, with TRBD2 matching over 7 bases. The CDR3 covers 14 residues. Germline CDR1 is DFQATT and CDR2 is SNEGSKA (reference sequence). The CDR3 reads CSDRGAGVHGELFY. The DNA for the CDR3 is TGCAGTGATAGAGGGGCGGGAGTCCACGGGGAGCTGTTTTAT.

In regard to this clonotype: Germline is not matched at one junction end, which may reflect a read error. This chain joins TRBV11-2 and TRBJ2-1; D gene ambiguous. The CDR3 sequence is 11 residues long. Germline-derived CDR1 and CDR2 are SGHAT and FQNNGV. The CDR3 DNA reads as TGTGATAGCAGCTTAGGGATTGAGCAGTCCTTC. Translating it yields CDSSLGIEQSF.

The chain has TRBV11-2 and TRBJ1-3; D gene uncertain. The CDR3 is 15 amino acids. Germline V gene sequence: CDR1 SGHAT, CDR2 FQNNGV. Trimming shortened V by 0 bases and J by 4 bases, and 10 bases separated the two germline ends. CDR3 DNA sequence: TGTGCCAGCAGCTTAGAAAGGACCGGAGGAAACACCATATATTTT. Translation: CASSLERTGGNTIYF.

This clonotype appeared once. Its ends do not fully match the called genes, so a read error is possible. This chain joins TRBV29-1 and TRBJ1-1; tentatively, D is TRBD1 (5 bases). The CDR3 sequence is 13 residues long. Germline CDR1 SQVTM, CDR2 ANQGSEA. The CDR3 bases are TGCAGCTTTGAAGATCCGGGCGCAGGGGAAGCTTTCTTT. Protein product: CSFEDPGAGEAFF.

The CDR3 DNA sequence: TGTGCCAGCAACTTCCTGGGAGGCTATGGCTACACCTTC. Protein: CASNFLGGYGYTF. J is TRBJ1-2 and V is TRBV28; D uncertain. The V end lost 7 bases, the J end lost 4 bases, and 13 bases lay between the germline ends. The CDR3 runs 13 residues. Germline CDR1 reads MDHEN; CDR2 reads SYDVKM.

Details on this clonotype: One end of the junction is discordant with germline, which a read error may explain. The rearrangement links TRBV20-1 to TRBJ2-1; the match to TRBD1 covers 11 bases. The CDR3 length is 14 residues. Germline V gives CDR1 DFQATT, CDR2 SNEGSKA (reference sequence). The CDR3 region has the DNA TGCAGTGCTAGAGATCGGGACAGGGGGGTTGAGCAGATCTTC. The encoded protein is CSARDRDRGVEQIF.

For this clonotype: Because the CDR3's place on the DNA is in doubt, the DNA is left out and the CDR3 is given as listed by TCRdb. The chain carries TRBV20-1 and TRBJ1-2. CDR1 is DFQATT and CDR2 is SNEGSKA in the germline V gene (reference sequence). The CDR3 sequence runs 10 residues, both termini included. CDR3 amino acids: CSETNYGCTF.

The rearrangement uses TRBV11-1 and TRBJ2-2; TRBD1 agrees at 7 bases. Germline trimming cut 5 bases from V and 5 bases from J; bases unmatched to any gene: 8. Germline loops: CDR1 SGHAT, CDR2 FQDESV (reference sequence). The CDR3 covers 15 residues. CDR3 in DNA: TGTGCCAGCAGCCCAAGCCCACAGGGGACCGGGGAGCTGTTTTTT. The encoded protein is CASSPSPQGTGELFF. Full variable domain (rest looked up from reference TRBV11-1 and TRBJ2-2): EAEVAQSPRYKITEKSQAVAFWCDPISGHATLYWYRQILGQGPELLVQFQDESVVDDSQLPKDRFSAERLKGVDSTLKIQPAELGDSAMYLCASSPSPQGTGELFFGEGSRLTVL.

The chain employs TRBV29-1 and TRBJ1-1, with 8 bases aligning to TRBD1. V shed 6 bases, J shed 1 base, and the junction held 4 bases outside the gene matches. The V gene's germline CDR1 is SQVTM and CDR2 ANQGSEA. This CDR3 has 13 residues. CDR3 sequence (DNA): TGCAGCGTGCCCGGGACAGGGAACACTGAAGCTTTCTTT. It yields the protein CSVPGTGNTEAFF. Using reference TRBV29-1 and TRBJ1-1 for the parts outside the CDR3, the full variable domain is SAVISQKPSRDICQRGTSLTIQCQVDSQVTMMFWYRQQPGQSLTLIATANQGSEATYESGFVIDKFPISRPNLTFSTLTVSNMSPEDSSIYLCSVPGTGNTEAFFGQGTRLTVV.